The following is a T cell receptor (beta chain) sequence with its context. Its antigen is currently unknown. The data stem from a study of cytomegalovirus exposure and HLA in healthy donors. Primers for the PCR totalled 60 Vbeta and 13 Jbeta. The repertoire was sequenced with immunoSEQ multiplex PCR; TCRdb's copy has only in-frame clones and lacks some. The data contain 150,000 to 200,000 clones, over 70% of them singletons. Germline V gene sequence: CDR1 MDHEN, CDR2 SYDVKM. There are 16 residues in the CDR3. V lost 1 base and J lost 9; bases outside the gene matches: 5. General study results and limits: The study carried out a later analysis of TCR beta sequences. It associated some 17,000 of them with specific HLA alleles at a false discovery rate of 0.05. Many donors carried some public TCRs, although rarity characterized most TCR sequences. It was reportedly the case that the classifier diagnosed cytomegalovirus status with high specificity and sensitivity.

Input material: PBMCs. The genes are TRBV28 and TRBJ2-3, with 15 bases identical to TRBD2. The TCR comes from a woman under 40 in good health and CMV-seropositive. CDR3 nucleotides: TGTGCCAGCAGTTTATACGGGGGACTAGCGGGAGGCACGCAGTATTTT. Protein product: CASSLYGGLAGGTQYF.